The clone carrying this T cell receptor (beta chain) was found once. Its antigen is unidentified. The CDR3 length is 16 residues. Germline loops: CDR1 SGHAT, CDR2 FQDESV (reference sequence). J gave up 2 bases and V 5 bases, and 10 bases lay outside the gene matches. This sample was included in a study of high-grade serous ovarian cancer treatment subgroups. Points from the study as a whole: Repertoire similarity ranged roughly 0.1 to 0.85 between tumors of one patient.

The assay was immunoSEQ multiplex PCR, and TCRdb's table has in-frame clones only and misses some. The table shows 10,000 to 12,000 clones, with around 65% occurring only once. The tumor samples were collected prior to definitive surgery or chemotherapy. The genes are TRBV11-1 and TRBJ2-3; 7 bases align to TRBD1. This TCR was recovered from a human donor with high-grade serous ovarian cancer. The specimen was tumor tissue. The CDR3 nucleotides read TGTGCCAGCAGCCTAAATCCGGGACAGAACACAGATACGCAGTATTTT. It specifies CASSLNPGQNTDTQYF.